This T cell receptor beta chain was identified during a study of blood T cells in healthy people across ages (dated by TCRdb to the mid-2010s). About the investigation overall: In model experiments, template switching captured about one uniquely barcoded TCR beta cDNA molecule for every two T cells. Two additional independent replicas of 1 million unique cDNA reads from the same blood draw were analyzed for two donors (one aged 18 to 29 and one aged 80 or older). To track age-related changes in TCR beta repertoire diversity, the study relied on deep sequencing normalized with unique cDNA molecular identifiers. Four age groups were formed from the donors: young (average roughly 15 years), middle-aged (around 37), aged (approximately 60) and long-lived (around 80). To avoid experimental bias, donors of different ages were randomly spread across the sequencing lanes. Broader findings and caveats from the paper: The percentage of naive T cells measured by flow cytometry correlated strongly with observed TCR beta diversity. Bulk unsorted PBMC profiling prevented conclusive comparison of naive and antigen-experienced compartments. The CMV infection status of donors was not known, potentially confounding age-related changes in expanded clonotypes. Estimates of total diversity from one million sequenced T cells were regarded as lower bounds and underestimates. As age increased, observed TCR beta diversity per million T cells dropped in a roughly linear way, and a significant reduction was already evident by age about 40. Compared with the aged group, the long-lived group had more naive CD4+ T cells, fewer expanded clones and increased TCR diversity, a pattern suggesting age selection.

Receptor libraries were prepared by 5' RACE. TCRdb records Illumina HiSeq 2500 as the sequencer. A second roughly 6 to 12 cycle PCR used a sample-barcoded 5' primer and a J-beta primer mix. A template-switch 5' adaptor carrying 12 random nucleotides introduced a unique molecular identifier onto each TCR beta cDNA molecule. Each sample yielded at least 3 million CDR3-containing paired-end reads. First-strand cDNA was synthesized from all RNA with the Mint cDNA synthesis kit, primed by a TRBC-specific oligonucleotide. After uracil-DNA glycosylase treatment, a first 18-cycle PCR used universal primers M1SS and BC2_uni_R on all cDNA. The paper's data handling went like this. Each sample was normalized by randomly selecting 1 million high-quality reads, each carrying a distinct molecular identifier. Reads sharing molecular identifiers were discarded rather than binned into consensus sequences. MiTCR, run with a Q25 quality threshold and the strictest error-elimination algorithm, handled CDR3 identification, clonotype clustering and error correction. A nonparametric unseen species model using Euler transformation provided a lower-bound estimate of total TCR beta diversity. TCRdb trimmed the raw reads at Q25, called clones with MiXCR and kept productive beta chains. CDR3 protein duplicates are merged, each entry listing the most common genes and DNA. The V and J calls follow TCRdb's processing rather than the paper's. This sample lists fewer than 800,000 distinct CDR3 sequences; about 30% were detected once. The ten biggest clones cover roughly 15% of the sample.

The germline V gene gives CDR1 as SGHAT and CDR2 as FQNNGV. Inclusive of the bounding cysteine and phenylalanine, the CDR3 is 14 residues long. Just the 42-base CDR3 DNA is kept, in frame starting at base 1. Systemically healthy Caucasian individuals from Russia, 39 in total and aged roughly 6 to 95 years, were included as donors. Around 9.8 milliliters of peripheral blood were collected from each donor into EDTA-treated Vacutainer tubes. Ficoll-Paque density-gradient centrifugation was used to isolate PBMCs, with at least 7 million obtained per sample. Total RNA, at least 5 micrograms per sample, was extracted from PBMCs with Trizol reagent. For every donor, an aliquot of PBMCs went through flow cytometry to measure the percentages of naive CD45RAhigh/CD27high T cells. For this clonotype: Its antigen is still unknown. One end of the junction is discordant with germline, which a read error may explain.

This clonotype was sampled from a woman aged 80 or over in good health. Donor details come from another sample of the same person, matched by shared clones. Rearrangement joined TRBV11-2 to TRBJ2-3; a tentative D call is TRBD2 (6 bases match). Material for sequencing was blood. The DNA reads TGTGCCAGCAGCGGACTATCACTGGCAGATACGCGGTATTTT. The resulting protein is CASSGLSLADTRYF.